The rows below give T cell receptor beta chains drawn from one sample of a study of spatial heterogeneity in lung cancer. TCRdb called the 5' RACE reads again in MiXCR, with one record for every CDR3 protein. The top ten hold under 10% of the sample, which has several thousand distinct CDR3 sequences, about 9.3% seen once. The source material was lung tumor tissue, sampled at surgery. Receptors were obtained from a male donor with early-stage non-small cell lung cancer. CDR3s include the opening cysteine and the closing phenylalanine or tryptophan. The order of the fields is CDR3 DNA, CDR3 protein, V gene, J gene, D gene, clone size. A D gene is named only where the DNA matches it firmly. Where a row states a size, it is once, few, many or the class of an expanded clone; other rows omit it.

TGTGCCAGCAGCCGTCAGGCCCCGGGGACTAATGAAAAACTGTTTTTT	CASSRQAPGTNEKLFF	TRBV28	TRBJ1-4	-	-
TGTGCCAGTAGTATGGGTAATAGCAATCAGCCCCAGCATTTT	CASSMGNSNQPQHF	TRBV19	TRBJ1-5	-	medium-sized
TGTGCCAGCACCGCGCTCACGTTACAGGGTTTAGCTGGGGCCAACGTCCTGACTTTC	CASTALTLQGLAGANVLTF	TRBV6-2/TRBV6-3	TRBJ2-6	-	many
TGCGCCAGCAGTGAGTCGGCCACCCTAGCCAAAAACATTCAGTACTTC	CASSESATLAKNIQYF	TRBV10-1	TRBJ2-4	-	medium-sized
TGTGCCTGGAGGCCGGGGTTTAATTCACCCCTCCACTTT	CAWRPGFNSPLHF	TRBV30	TRBJ1-6	-	medium-sized
TGCGCCAGCGGGGAAGAGACCCAGTACTTC	CASGEETQYF	TRBV5-1	TRBJ2-5	-	few
TGTGCCAGCAGAGAGAGCGCAGGTTCATATTCTGATACACGCTATGGCTACACCTTC	CASRESAGSYSDTRYGYTF	TRBV6-5	TRBJ1-2	-	medium-sized
TGTGCCAGCAGCCCAGCCGTTTCCATGAACACTGAAGCTTTCTTT	CASSPAVSMNTEAFF	TRBV9	TRBJ1-1	-	medium-sized
TGTGCCAGCAGCTTAGTGAATGCCGGACTAGCGGGGCAGCAGTTCTTC	CASSLVNAGLAGQQFF	TRBV7-2	TRBJ2-1	TRBD2	few
TGTGCCAGCAGTGAGCAGGTCAGCACAGATACGCAGTATTTT	CASSEQVSTDTQYF	TRBV2	TRBJ2-3	-	medium-sized
TGCAGCGTTCGGACTAGCGGGATCGGAGAGCAGTTCTTC	CSVRTSGIGEQFF	TRBV29-1	TRBJ2-1	TRBD2	-
TGCGCCAGCAAACGACTAGCGGGCCGAGAAGAGACCCAGTACTTC	CASKRLAGREETQYF	TRBV5-1	TRBJ2-5	TRBD2	many
TGTGCCTGGAGTCCGGGACTAGCGGGAGGACGGTGGGGATCCGGGGAGCTGTTTTTT	CAWSPGLAGGRWGSGELFF	TRBV30	TRBJ2-2	TRBD2	medium-sized
TGTGCCAGTAGTACCTATGGCACAGATACGCAGTATTTT	CASSTYGTDTQYF	TRBV19	TRBJ2-3	-	medium-sized
TGTGCCAGCAGCTTGACGGGGGCCTCCTACGAGCAGTACTTC	CASSLTGASYEQYF	TRBV13	TRBJ2-7	-	medium-sized
TGTGCCAGCAGTACGCGCATGACAGTGAAGAACACTGAAGCTTTCTTT	CASSTRMTVKNTEAFF	TRBV6-5	TRBJ1-1	-	many
TGTGCCAGCAGCTTCCGGGACAGGGCAGGGGACATTCAGTACTTC	CASSFRDRAGDIQYF	TRBV7-2	TRBJ2-4	TRBD1	medium-sized
TGTGCCAGCAGTTTCGGGGGGCATGTGAACACTGAAGCTTTCTTT	CASSFGGHVNTEAFF	TRBV28	TRBJ1-1	-	medium-sized
TGTGCCAGCACTACCCCGGGGAGCGGGAGTCCCTACGAGCAGTACTTC	CASTTPGSGSPYEQYF	TRBV28	TRBJ2-7	TRBD2	medium-sized
TGTGCCAGCAGCGTAGAGGGAGCGACAAACTACAATGAGCAGTTCTTC	CASSVEGATNYNEQFF	TRBV9	TRBJ2-1	-	-
TGTGCCAGCAGGGGGGACAGGGCTCCCTTCACAGATACGCAGTATTTT	CASRGDRAPFTDTQYF	TRBV28	TRBJ2-3	TRBD1	medium-sized
TGTGCCAGCAGTGAAGCAGTGGACACCGGGGAGCTGTTTTTT	CASSEAVDTGELFF	TRBV6-1	TRBJ2-2	-	many
TGTGCCAGCAGCCTGGGACTAGCGGGGAGCAATGAGCAGTTCTTC	CASSLGLAGSNEQFF	TRBV7-3	TRBJ2-1	TRBD2	medium-sized
TGTGCCATCAGTGAGTCGGTAGCAGACTTTAACACTGAAGCTTTCTTT	CAISESVADFNTEAFF	TRBV10-3	TRBJ1-1	-	medium-sized
TGTGCCAGTAGTATAGGTGGCGTGAGCTCCTACAATGAGCAGTTCTTC	CASSIGGVSSYNEQFF	TRBV19	TRBJ2-1	-	many
TGCAGTGCTAGTCATCCGGGACAGGGCCTGGATACGCAGTATTTT	CSASHPGQGLDTQYF	TRBV20-1	TRBJ2-3	TRBD1	medium-sized
TGTGCCAGCAGCCCAGAGACTAGCTGGGGAGATACGCAGTATTTT	CASSPETSWGDTQYF	TRBV11-2	TRBJ2-3	TRBD2	medium-sized
TGCAGCGTTGAGGCAGGGTTGATTGCTTTCTTT	CSVEAGLIAFF	TRBV29-1	TRBJ1-1	-	-
TGTGCCAGCAGCCAGGGGATAAGCGGACGCACAGATACGCAGTATTTT	CASSQGISGRTDTQYF	TRBV3-1	TRBJ2-3	-	few
TGCAGCGTTGCCCCTAGCGGGGGCACAGATACGCAGTATTTT	CSVAPSGGTDTQYF	TRBV29-1	TRBJ2-3	TRBD2	medium-sized
TGTGCCAGCTCACCACCGAGGGGATACGAGCAGTACTTC	CASSPPRGYEQYF	TRBV18	TRBJ2-7	-	-
TGTGCCAGCAGTTTACATGCCCCCGGGACGAGCTCCTACGAGCAGTACTTC	CASSLHAPGTSSYEQYF	TRBV28	TRBJ2-7	-	-
TGTGCCAGCAGTTTTCTTGATTCACCCCTCCACTTT	CASSFLDSPLHF	TRBV27	TRBJ1-6	-	medium-sized
TGTGCCAGCAGCCCGCAGGCATTTAACACTGAAGCTTTCTTT	CASSPQAFNTEAFF	TRBV13	TRBJ1-1	-	medium-sized
TGTGCCAGCAGTCTCTCCTGGGCAGGGGGCGGACCAAAAAACACCGGGGAGCTGTTTTTT	CASSLSWAGGGPKNTGELFF	TRBV28	TRBJ2-2	TRBD1	-
TGTGCCAGCAGTCCTCACGGGAACCTCAATTCACCCCTCCACTTT	CASSPHGNLNSPLHF	TRBV6-2/TRBV6-3	TRBJ1-6	-	medium-sized
TGTGCCAGCAGCTTAGGGAGCGGGAGGGCAAAAGAAAATGAGCAGTTCTTC	CASSLGSGRAKENEQFF	TRBV7-9	TRBJ2-1	TRBD2	many
TGTGCCAGCAGTCAGATAGGGGACATCGGAACCTACGAGCAGTACTTC	CASSQIGDIGTYEQYF	TRBV28	TRBJ2-7	-	medium-sized
TGTGCCAGCAGTGGCCACGGCGATACGCAGTATTTT	CASSGHGDTQYF	TRBV6-5	TRBJ2-3	-	-
TGCAGTGCTAGCGACAGGGAAGTTGGTTACTTC	CSASDREVGYF	TRBV20-1	TRBJ2-7	TRBD1	medium-sized
TGTGCCATCAGTGAGGCCGGGGGCTTCTCTGGAAACACCATATATTTT	CAISEAGGFSGNTIYF	TRBV10-3	TRBJ1-3	-	many
TGTGCCAGTAGTATAGCGGGAGTCACCGGGGAGCTGTTTTTT	CASSIAGVTGELFF	TRBV19	TRBJ2-2	-	medium-sized
TGTGCCAGCAGCGAGGCTAGCGGGAGGACCACCGGGGAGCTGTTTTTT	CASSEASGRTTGELFF	TRBV7-9	TRBJ2-2	TRBD2	many
TGTGCCAGCAGCTTGAGCGGGGGGGCCTTTGGGGCCAACGTCCTGACTTTC	CASSLSGGAFGANVLTF	TRBV7-6	TRBJ2-6	TRBD2	medium-sized
TGTGCCACCAGCAGAGACTGGACAGGGGCAGAGACCCAGTACTTC	CATSRDWTGAETQYF	TRBV15	TRBJ2-5	TRBD1	many
TGTGCCAGCAGCGTACGACAGGGCCAGACCCAGTACTTC	CASSVRQGQTQYF	TRBV7-3	TRBJ2-5	TRBD1	many
TGCAGCGTTGAAGATCGGACAGGGAGGGAGACCCAGTACTTC	CSVEDRTGRETQYF	TRBV29-1	TRBJ2-5	TRBD1	medium-sized
TGCAGTGCAACGGGCCGCGGGGACAACGGGGAGCTGTTTTTT	CSATGRGDNGELFF	TRBV20-1	TRBJ2-2	-	medium-sized
TGCAGTGCTGCCCTCGGACAGGGGTTGTTAGCTTTCTTT	CSAALGQGLLAFF	TRBV20-1	TRBJ1-1	TRBD1	medium-sized
TGTGCCAGCAGCCCCAGACAGGGCAATCAGCCCCAGCATTTT	CASSPRQGNQPQHF	TRBV7-2	TRBJ1-5	-	-
TGTGCCAGCACCAAAGGGACTAGCGGGAGTCCAGATACGCAGTATTTT	CASTKGTSGSPDTQYF	TRBV6-1	TRBJ2-3	TRBD2	medium-sized
TGCGCCAGCAGCATGGGACAGGGGGCCACCGGGGAGCTGTTTTTT	CASSMGQGATGELFF	TRBV5-1	TRBJ2-2	TRBD1	many
TGTGCCACTGCCAGGGATTCCTACAAGAACACTGAAGCTTTCTTT	CATARDSYKNTEAFF	TRBV6-1	TRBJ1-1	-	many
TGTGCCAGCAGCCGGAGGGAGTTCGATGAGCAGTTCTTC	CASSRREFDEQFF	TRBV6-2/TRBV6-3	TRBJ2-1	-	medium-sized
TGTGCCAGCGCTTCAGGGAGATCCACTGAAGCTTTCTTT	CASASGRSTEAFF	TRBV7-6	TRBJ1-1	-	medium-sized
TGTGCCAGCAGTGAAGGCCCCGCAGGGTCCGGAAACACCATATATTTT	CASSEGPAGSGNTIYF	TRBV7-2	TRBJ1-3	-	-
TGTGCCAGCAGCGGTCTGAATGAAAAACTGTTTTTT	CASSGLNEKLFF	TRBV9	TRBJ1-4	-	medium-sized
TGCGCCAGCAGTTCGACAGGGGAAGAGACCCAGTACTTC	CASSSTGEETQYF	TRBV5-1	TRBJ2-5	TRBD1	many
TGTGCCAGCAGCAAAGGGACAGGGTCCTACAATGAGCAGTTCTTC	CASSKGTGSYNEQFF	TRBV5-8	TRBJ2-1	TRBD1	-